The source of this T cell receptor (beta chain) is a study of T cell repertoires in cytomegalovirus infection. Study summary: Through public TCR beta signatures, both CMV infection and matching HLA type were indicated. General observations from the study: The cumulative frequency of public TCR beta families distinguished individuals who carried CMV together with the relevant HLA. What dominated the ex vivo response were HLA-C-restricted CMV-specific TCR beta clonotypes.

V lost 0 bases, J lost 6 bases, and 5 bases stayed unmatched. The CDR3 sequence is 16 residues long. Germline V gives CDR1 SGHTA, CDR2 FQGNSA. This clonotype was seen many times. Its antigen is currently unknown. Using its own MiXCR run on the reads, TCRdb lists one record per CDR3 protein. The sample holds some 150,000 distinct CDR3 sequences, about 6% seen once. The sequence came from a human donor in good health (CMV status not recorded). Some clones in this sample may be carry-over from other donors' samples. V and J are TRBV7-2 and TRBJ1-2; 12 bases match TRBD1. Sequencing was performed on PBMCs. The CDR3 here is CASSLAPGQGANGYTF. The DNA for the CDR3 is TGTGCCAGCAGCTTAGCTCCGGGACAGGGGGCCAATGGCTACACCTTC. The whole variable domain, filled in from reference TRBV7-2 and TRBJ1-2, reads GAGVSQSPSNKVTEKGKDVELRCDPISGHTALYWYRQSLGQGLEFLIYFQGNSAPDKSGLPSDRFSAERTGGSVSTLTIQRTQQEDSAVYLCASSLAPGQGANGYTFGSGTRLTVV.